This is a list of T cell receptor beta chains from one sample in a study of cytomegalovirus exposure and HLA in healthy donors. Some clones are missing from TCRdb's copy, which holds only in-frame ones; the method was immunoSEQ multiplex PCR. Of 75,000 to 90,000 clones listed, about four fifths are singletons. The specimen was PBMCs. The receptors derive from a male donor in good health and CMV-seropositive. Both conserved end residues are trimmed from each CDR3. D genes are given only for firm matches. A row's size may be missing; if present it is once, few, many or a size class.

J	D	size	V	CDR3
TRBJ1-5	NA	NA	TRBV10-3	AIREQGLGEPQH
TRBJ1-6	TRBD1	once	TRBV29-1	SVAGQGNSPLH
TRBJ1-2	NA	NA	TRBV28	ASSFSGDGYT
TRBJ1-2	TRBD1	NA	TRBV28	ASRIQGRHYGYT
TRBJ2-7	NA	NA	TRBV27	ASGRDKGWAPREQY
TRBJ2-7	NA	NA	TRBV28	ASSLYKGAYEQY
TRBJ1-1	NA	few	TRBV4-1	ASSQVIPTNMNTEAF
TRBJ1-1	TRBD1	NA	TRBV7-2	ASSSRTGRTEAF
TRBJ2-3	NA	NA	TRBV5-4	ASSSGRTLWGTDTQY
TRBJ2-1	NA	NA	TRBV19	ASSPWGGSYNEQF